This paragraph covers one TCR beta chain sequence. Its antigen remains unknown. The data were taken from a study of graft-versus-host responses after intestinal transplantation. As for the study in general: All recipients got anti-thymocyte globulin induction, then tacrolimus and steroids for roughly three years. Whole-study results and caveats: Declining HvG levels early post-transplant were linked to peak circulating GvH clone levels.

Deletions cut 1 base from V and 8 bases from J, with 17 bases between. This CDR3 region has 15 residues. Germline V CDR1 and CDR2: KGHSH, LQKENI. Libraries were prepared by immunoSEQ multiplex PCR; TCRdb keeps only in-frame clonotypes and omits some of them. In the table there are around 110,000 clones, 80% to 90% of which are singletons. This sequence originates from a human donor who was the organ donor for an intestinal transplant. The gene calls are TRBV18 and TRBJ1-2; unclear D gene. Sequenced here: unstimulated CD4+ T cells sorted from spleen or lymph node cells, sampled before transplant. CDR3 nucleotide sequence: TGTGCCAGCTCACCACTGAAAGACCCAACTTGGGGCTACACCTTC. This gives the protein CASSPLKDPTWGYTF.